This TCR beta chain was obtained from a study of shared clonotypes between healthy human individuals. On the study more broadly: A few men and a couple of women, aged 18 to 49, were donors. Each donor had three CD4 naive, three CD4 memory, two CD8 naive and one CD8 memory plate.

TCRdb's copy holds only in-frame clones and misses some; the assay was immunoSEQ multiplex PCR. The sample consists of approximately 1,000,000 clones, about four fifths of them appearing once. A remark on this clone: The antigen remains unidentified.

Study outcomes and limitations: It was the non-shared clonotypes that had lower generation probabilities than clonotypes shared by all four donors.

The V gene end was trimmed by 4 bases and the J gene end by 2 bases; junction bases not matched to a gene: 4. CDR1 SQVTM and CDR2 ANQGSEA come from the germline V gene. The CDR3 length is 13 residues. This receptor was identified in a man in his late teens or twenties in good health. Some clones in this sample may be carry-over from other donors' samples. Specimen: memory CD4+ T cells from PBMCs. This sample's subset: CD45RA-negative fraction. The chain links TRBV29-1 to TRBJ2-5, with 7 bases lining up with TRBD1. The CDR3 protein is CSVARGWQETQYF. As DNA, the CDR3 is TGCAGCGTTGCCAGGGGGTGGCAAGAGACCCAGTACTTC.